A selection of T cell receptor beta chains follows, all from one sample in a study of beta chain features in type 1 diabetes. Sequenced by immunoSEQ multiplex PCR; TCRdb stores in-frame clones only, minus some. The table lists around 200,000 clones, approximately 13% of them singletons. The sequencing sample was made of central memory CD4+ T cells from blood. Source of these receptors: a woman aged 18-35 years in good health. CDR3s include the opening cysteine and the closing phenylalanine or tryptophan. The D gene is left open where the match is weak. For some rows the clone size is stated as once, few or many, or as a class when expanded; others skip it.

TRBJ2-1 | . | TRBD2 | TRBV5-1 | TGCGCCAGCAGCTCCCAGACTAGCGGAGTCCTTTACAATGAGCAGTTCTTC | CASSSQTSGVLYNEQFF
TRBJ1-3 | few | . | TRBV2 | TGTGCCAGCAGTGAAGGGCGGAGTCCCGGAAACACCATATATTTT | CASSEGRSPGNTIYF
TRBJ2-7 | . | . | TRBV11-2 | TGTGCCAGCAGCTTAAACTTTGGTGGTGGCGAGCAGTACTTC | CASSLNFGGGEQYF
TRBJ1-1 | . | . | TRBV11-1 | TGTGCCAGCAGCTTAGGTCAGGGGAACACTGAAGCTTTCTTT | CASSLGQGNTEAFF
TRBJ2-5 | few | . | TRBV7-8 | TGTGCCAGCAGCTTCGTTGGAGGGACCCAGTACTTC | CASSFVGGTQYF
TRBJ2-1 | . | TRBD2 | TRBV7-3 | TGTGCCAGCAGCTTCACTAGCGACCCTGCGGGTGAGCAGTTCTTC | CASSFTSDPAGEQFF
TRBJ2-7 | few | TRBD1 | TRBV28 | TGTGCCACTTCTGGGGGGGACAGGGCGTTCGACGAGCAGTACTTC | CATSGGDRAFDEQYF
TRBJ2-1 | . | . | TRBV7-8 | TGTGCCAGCAGCCGGAGGGTCCATGAGCAGTTCTTC | CASSRRVHEQFF
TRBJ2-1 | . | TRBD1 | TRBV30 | TGTGCCTGGAGTCGCAGGGGGAGTTTCTACAATGAGCAGTTCTTC | CAWSRRGSFYNEQFF
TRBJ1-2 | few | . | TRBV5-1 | TGCGCCAGCAGCTTGGATAGTGGCAGGGGACCCGGCTACACCTTC | CASSLDSGRGPGYTF
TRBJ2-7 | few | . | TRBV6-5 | TGTGCCACCCAGGGGTCTTCCTACGAGCAGTACTTC | CATQGSSYEQYF
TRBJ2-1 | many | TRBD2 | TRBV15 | TGTGCCACCAGCAGGACTAGCGGGAGTTTTCTTGGTGAGCAGTTCTTC | CATSRTSGSFLGEQFF
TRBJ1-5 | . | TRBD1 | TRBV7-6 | TGTGCCAGCAGCCCGGAAATGGACAGGGAATGGGTGGGGAGCAATCAGCCCCAGCATTTT | CASSPEMDREWVGSNQPQHF
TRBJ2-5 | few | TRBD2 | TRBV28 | TGTGCCAGCAGTCCCCATAGCGGGAGGGGTTTAGAGACCCAGTACTTC | CASSPHSGRGLETQYF
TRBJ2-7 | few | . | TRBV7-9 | TGTGCCAGCAGCTTAACAGGGTACGAGCAGTACTTC | CASSLTGYEQYF
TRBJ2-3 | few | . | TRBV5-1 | TGCGCCAGCACCCAACAGGGAAACACAGATACGCAGTATTTT | CASTQQGNTDTQYF
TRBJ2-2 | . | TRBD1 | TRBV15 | TGTGCCACCAGCAGGATCAGACAGGGGGGGACCGGGGAGCTGTTTTTT | CATSRIRQGGTGELFF
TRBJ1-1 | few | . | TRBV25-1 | TGTGCCAGCAGTGTCAGGGGCATGAACACTGAAGCTTTCTTT | CASSVRGMNTEAFF
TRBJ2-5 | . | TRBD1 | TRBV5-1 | TGCGCCAGCGAGGGGGCGCAGGAGACCCAGTACTTC | CASEGAQETQYF
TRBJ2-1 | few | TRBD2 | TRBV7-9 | TGTGCCAGCAGCTTGCGGGAGGGCCCCGTCTACAATGAGCAGTTCTTC | CASSLREGPVYNEQFF
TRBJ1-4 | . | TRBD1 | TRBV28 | TGTGCCAGCAACCCGGACAGGGGGAAGGATGAAAAACTGTTTTTT | CASNPDRGKDEKLFF
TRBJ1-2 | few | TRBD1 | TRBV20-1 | TGCAGTTCAAAGCAGGGGGATGGCTACACCTTC | CSSKQGDGYTF
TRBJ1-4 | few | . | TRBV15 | TGTGCCACCAGGCGGGCAACGGGCGAAAAACTGTTTTTT | CATRRATGEKLFF
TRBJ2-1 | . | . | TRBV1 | TGCACCAGCAGCGTCCGATCACGCGGGAGCAACTACAATGAGCAGTTCTTC | CTSSVRSRGSNYNEQFF
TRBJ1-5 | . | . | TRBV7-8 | TGTGCCACCACCGGGGAGCGCATAGCCGGCGGCAATCAGCCCCAGCATTTT | CATTGERIAGGNQPQHF
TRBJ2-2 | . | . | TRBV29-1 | TGCAGCGTGGACAGGTGTCTCGGGGGTCGCTGCACCGGGGAGCTGTTTTTT | CSVDRCLGGRCTGELFF
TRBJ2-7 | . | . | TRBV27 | TGTGCCAGAGGACAGCTTTCCTACGAGCAGTACTTC | CARGQLSYEQYF
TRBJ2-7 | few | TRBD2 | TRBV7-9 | TGTGCCAGCAGCTCCCTGGGCGTGGGCGGGAGCTTGTACGAGCAGTACTTC | CASSSLGVGGSLYEQYF
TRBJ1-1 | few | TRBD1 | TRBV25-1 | TGTGCCAGCAGTGAACAGGGGGTGAGCACTGAAGCTTTCTTT | CASSEQGVSTEAFF
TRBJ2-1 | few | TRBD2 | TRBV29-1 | TGCAGCGTTCGAGCGGGAGTGGTGAATGAGCAGTTCTTC | CSVRAGVVNEQFF
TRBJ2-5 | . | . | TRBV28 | TGTGCCAGCAGTTCCGTGTCTACGGGGGACTTC | CASSSVSTGDF
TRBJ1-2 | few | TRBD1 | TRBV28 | TGTGCCAGCAGCCCCGGAACAGGGGTTGGAGGCTACACCTTC | CASSPGTGVGGYTF
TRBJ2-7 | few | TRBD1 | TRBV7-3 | TGTGCCAGCAGCTCCACAGGGGCGGGCGAGCAGTACTTC | CASSSTGAGEQYF
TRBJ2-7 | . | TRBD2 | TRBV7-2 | TGTGCCAGCAGCTCGAGCGGGAGGGGCTACGAGCAGTACTTC | CASSSSGRGYEQYF
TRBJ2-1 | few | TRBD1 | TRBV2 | TGTGCCAGCAGTGAGACAGGGTCCTCCTACAATGAGCAGTTCTTC | CASSETGSSYNEQFF